Listed below are T cell receptor beta chains from one sample, sequenced in a study of brain T cells in children with intractable seizures. Produced via immunoSEQ multiplex PCR; TCRdb's table is partial and in-frame only. This repertoire shows under 400,000 clones, about 94% found once; its top ten account for under 7%. The sample consisted of peripheral blood, taken 4 to 5 months after surgery. The receptors derive from a boy in the first two years of life with tuberous sclerosis and intractable seizures. Both conserved end residues are part of each CDR3. Each record gives: V gene, J gene, clone size, D gene, CDR3 protein, CDR3 DNA. D genes are given only for firm matches. Size is stated for part of the rows, as once, few or many counts, or as a class when the clone is expanded.

v_gene: TRBV6-5
j_gene: TRBJ2-7
abundance: -
d_gene: TRBD1
CDR3aa: CASSSNRGLRGFEQYF
CDR3nt: TGTGCCAGCAGTTCAAACAGGGGGCTTAGAGGGTTCGAGCAGTACTTC

v_gene: TRBV25-1
j_gene: TRBJ1-2
abundance: -
d_gene: -
CDR3aa: CASSEQGYGYTF
CDR3nt: TGTGCCAGCAGTGAGCAGGGGTATGGCTACACCTTC

v_gene: TRBV11-3
j_gene: TRBJ2-2
abundance: -
d_gene: -
CDR3aa: CASSLDPRYSF
CDR3nt: TGTGCCAGCAGCTTAGATCCCCGTTACAGTTTT

v_gene: TRBV10-3
j_gene: TRBJ2-7
abundance: -
d_gene: TRBD1
CDR3aa: CAIKPSGTGIFPRSPGQYF
CDR3nt: TGTGCCATCAAACCCTCCGGGACAGGGATTTTCCCAAGATCCCCGGGGCAGTACTTC

v_gene: TRBV9
j_gene: TRBJ2-1
abundance: -
d_gene: -
CDR3aa: CASSVGLGAASNEQFF
CDR3nt: TGTGCCAGCAGCGTAGGACTTGGGGCGGCGAGCAATGAGCAGTTCTTC

v_gene: TRBV27
j_gene: TRBJ2-5
abundance: -
d_gene: TRBD2
CDR3aa: CASSLAAGTPETQYF
CDR3nt: TGTGCCAGCAGTTTAGCAGCGGGGACCCCAGAGACCCAGTACTTC

v_gene: TRBV5-1
j_gene: TRBJ2-1
abundance: -
d_gene: -
CDR3aa: CASSLESSYTSYNEQFF
CDR3nt: TGCGCCAGCAGCTTGGAGAGTAGCTATACCTCCTACAATGAGCAGTTCTTC

v_gene: TRBV11-3
j_gene: TRBJ2-5
abundance: -
d_gene: -
CDR3aa: CASSLGETQYF
CDR3nt: TGTGCCAGCAGCTTAGGGGAGACCCAGTACTTC

v_gene: TRBV11-2
j_gene: TRBJ2-5
abundance: -
d_gene: TRBD2
CDR3aa: CASSRLAGGPSWETQYF
CDR3nt: TGTGCCAGCAGTCGACTAGCGGGAGGGCCCTCTTGGGAGACCCAGTACTTC

v_gene: TRBV6-6
j_gene: TRBJ2-2
abundance: -
d_gene: TRBD2
CDR3aa: CASSYPTSGGTGELFF
CDR3nt: TGTGCCAGCAGTTACCCGACTAGCGGGGGGACCGGGGAGCTGTTTTTT

v_gene: TRBV6-2/TRBV6-3
j_gene: TRBJ1-5
abundance: -
d_gene: -
CDR3aa: CASSYHSNQPQHF
CDR3nt: TGTGCCAGCAGTTATCACAGCAATCAGCCCCAGCATTTT

v_gene: TRBV2
j_gene: TRBJ1-6
abundance: -
d_gene: TRBD1
CDR3aa: CASTSGTGRAPLHF
CDR3nt: TGTGCCAGCACCTCCGGGACAGGGCGAGCACCCCTCCACTTT

v_gene: TRBV13
j_gene: TRBJ2-1
abundance: once
d_gene: -
CDR3aa: CASSLVVNEQFF
CDR3nt: TGTGCCAGCAGCTTAGTAGTAAATGAGCAGTTCTTC

v_gene: TRBV25-1
j_gene: TRBJ2-7
abundance: -
d_gene: TRBD1
CDR3aa: CASSPHRGRYEQYF
CDR3nt: TGTGCCAGCAGCCCCCACAGGGGACGGTACGAGCAGTACTTC

v_gene: TRBV4-1
j_gene: TRBJ2-7
abundance: -
d_gene: TRBD1
CDR3aa: CASSSDRAIAYEQYF
CDR3nt: TGCGCCAGCAGTTCCGACAGGGCGATAGCCTACGAGCAGTACTTC

v_gene: TRBV11-2
j_gene: TRBJ1-6
abundance: -
d_gene: -
CDR3aa: CASSSPRTAGDSPLHF
CDR3nt: TGTGCCAGCAGCTCGCCCCGGACAGCGGGGGATTCACCCCTCCACTTT

v_gene: TRBV19
j_gene: TRBJ2-4
abundance: -
d_gene: TRBD1
CDR3aa: CASRDREVGNIQYF
CDR3nt: TGTGCCAGTAGGGACAGGGAGGTGGGGAACATTCAGTACTTC

v_gene: TRBV7-2
j_gene: TRBJ2-1
abundance: -
d_gene: TRBD2
CDR3aa: CASSLGLASGISYNEQFF
CDR3nt: TGTGCCAGCAGCTTAGGTTTGGCTAGCGGGATTTCCTACAATGAGCAGTTCTTC

v_gene: TRBV4-1
j_gene: TRBJ1-2
abundance: -
d_gene: TRBD1
CDR3aa: CASSHATGADGYTF
CDR3nt: TGCGCCAGCAGCCATGCTACAGGGGCAGATGGCTACACCTTC

v_gene: TRBV7-9
j_gene: TRBJ1-3
abundance: -
d_gene: TRBD1
CDR3aa: CASSLMTGSSGNTIYF
CDR3nt: TGTGCCAGCAGCCTAATGACAGGGAGCTCTGGAAACACCATATATTTT

v_gene: TRBV4-1
j_gene: TRBJ2-1
abundance: once
d_gene: -
CDR3aa: CASSLKSSYNEQFF
CDR3nt: TGCGCCAGCAGCCTCAAGAGCTCCTACAATGAGCAGTTCTTC

v_gene: TRBV30
j_gene: TRBJ1-5
abundance: -
d_gene: -
CDR3aa: CAWGGAGNQPQHF
CDR3nt: TGTGCCTGGGGGGGCGCGGGCAATCAGCCCCAGCATTTT

v_gene: TRBV29-1
j_gene: TRBJ1-5
abundance: -
d_gene: -
CDR3aa: CSTRTGNQPQHF
CDR3nt: TGCAGCACGAGAACAGGGAATCAGCCCCAGCATTTT

v_gene: TRBV27
j_gene: TRBJ2-2
abundance: -
d_gene: -
CDR3aa: CASSLEGVTGELFF
CDR3nt: TGTGCCAGCAGTTTAGAGGGGGTTACCGGGGAGCTGTTTTTT

v_gene: TRBV19
j_gene: TRBJ1-1
abundance: -
d_gene: TRBD1
CDR3aa: CASSTTGQGVLANTEAFF
CDR3nt: TGTGCCAGTAGTACAACCGGACAGGGGGTGTTGGCGAACACTGAAGCTTTCTTT

v_gene: TRBV5-1
j_gene: TRBJ2-7
abundance: -
d_gene: TRBD1
CDR3aa: CASSWTGGPSYEQYF
CDR3nt: TGCGCCAGCAGCTGGACAGGGGGCCCTTCCTACGAGCAGTACTTC

v_gene: TRBV19
j_gene: TRBJ2-2
abundance: -
d_gene: TRBD1
CDR3aa: CASTSGTGNTGELFF
CDR3nt: TGTGCCAGTACCTCCGGGACAGGGAATACCGGGGAGCTGTTTTTT

v_gene: TRBV12-3/TRBV12-4
j_gene: TRBJ1-6
abundance: -
d_gene: -
CDR3aa: CASSPRDKSPLHF
CDR3nt: TGTGCCAGCAGTCCCCGGGACAAGTCACCCCTCCACTTT

v_gene: TRBV5-1
j_gene: TRBJ1-5
abundance: -
d_gene: -
CDR3aa: CASSLGGGVEQPQHF
CDR3nt: TGCGCCAGCAGCTTGGGGGGGGGCGTCGAGCAGCCCCAGCATTTT

v_gene: TRBV1
j_gene: TRBJ1-3
abundance: -
d_gene: -
CDR3aa: CTSSHEGQRYFSGNTIYF
CDR3nt: TGCACCAGCAGCCATGAGGGACAGCGTTACTTCTCTGGAAACACCATATATTTT

v_gene: TRBV7-9
j_gene: TRBJ1-5
abundance: -
d_gene: -
CDR3aa: CASSLGDQPQHF
CDR3nt: TGTGCCAGCAGCTTAGGGGACCAGCCCCAGCATTTT

v_gene: TRBV15
j_gene: TRBJ1-5
abundance: -
d_gene: TRBD1
CDR3aa: CATSRQDRGAGEPQHF
CDR3nt: TGTGCCACCAGCAGACAGGACAGGGGGGCCGGGGAGCCCCAGCATTTT

v_gene: TRBV6-1
j_gene: TRBJ1-1
abundance: few
d_gene: -
CDR3aa: CASSESRGRTEAFF
CDR3nt: TGTGCCAGCAGTGAATCGAGGGGCAGAACTGAAGCTTTCTTT

v_gene: TRBV10-3
j_gene: TRBJ1-1
abundance: -
d_gene: -
CDR3aa: CAISEWLTNTEAFF
CDR3nt: TGTGCCATCAGTGAGTGGCTTACAAACACTGAAGCTTTCTTT

v_gene: TRBV9
j_gene: TRBJ2-1
abundance: -
d_gene: -
CDR3aa: CASSLQFGSVSNEQFF
CDR3nt: TGTGCCAGCAGCCTCCAGTTTGGCAGCGTTAGCAATGAGCAGTTCTTC

v_gene: TRBV12-3/TRBV12-4
j_gene: TRBJ2-4
abundance: -
d_gene: -
CDR3aa: CASSSGSNIQYF
CDR3nt: TGTGCCAGCAGTTCCGGGTCAAACATTCAGTACTTC

v_gene: TRBV2
j_gene: TRBJ1-2
abundance: once
d_gene: -
CDR3aa: CASSEGGRNYGYTF
CDR3nt: TGTGCCAGCAGTGAAGGGGGGCGGAACTATGGCTACACCTTC

v_gene: TRBV19
j_gene: TRBJ1-5
abundance: -
d_gene: -
CDR3aa: CASSIDLRNQPQHF
CDR3nt: TGTGCCAGTAGTATAGATCTGCGGAATCAGCCCCAGCATTTT

v_gene: TRBV11-3
j_gene: TRBJ1-1
abundance: once
d_gene: -
CDR3aa: CASSLAGARNTEAFF
CDR3nt: TGTGCCAGCAGCTTGGCAGGGGCAAGGAACACTGAAGCTTTCTTT

v_gene: TRBV5-5
j_gene: TRBJ2-7
abundance: once
d_gene: -
CDR3aa: CASSLIRTEGVFYEQYF
CDR3nt: TGTGCCAGCAGCTTGATTCGTACGGAGGGAGTCTTCTACGAGCAGTACTTC

v_gene: TRBV27
j_gene: TRBJ2-3
abundance: -
d_gene: -
CDR3aa: CASSHLTGPATDTQYF
CDR3nt: TGTGCCAGCAGCCACTTGACGGGGCCGGCAACAGATACGCAGTATTTT

v_gene: TRBV19
j_gene: TRBJ1-5
abundance: -
d_gene: TRBD1
CDR3aa: CASSIVQGAQPQHF
CDR3nt: TGTGCCAGTAGTATAGTTCAGGGGGCTCAGCCCCAGCATTTT

v_gene: TRBV7-9
j_gene: TRBJ2-3
abundance: -
d_gene: -
CDR3aa: CASEKNTQYF
CDR3nt: TGTGCCAGCGAGAAAAATACGCAGTATTTT

v_gene: TRBV11-3
j_gene: TRBJ1-3
abundance: -
d_gene: -
CDR3aa: CASSLERSTGSGNTIYF
CDR3nt: TGTGCCAGCAGCTTAGAAAGGTCGACAGGCTCTGGAAACACCATATATTTT

v_gene: TRBV25-1
j_gene: TRBJ1-4
abundance: -
d_gene: -
CDR3aa: CASSRGEATNEKLFF
CDR3nt: TGTGCCAGCAGTCGGGGGGAGGCAACTAATGAAAAACTGTTTTTT

v_gene: TRBV11-2
j_gene: TRBJ2-3
abundance: -
d_gene: -
CDR3aa: CASSLDRQRRYRTDTQYF
CDR3nt: TGTGCCAGCAGCTTAGATAGACAGCGGCGTTACCGCACAGATACGCAGTATTTT

v_gene: TRBV24-1
j_gene: TRBJ2-7
abundance: -
d_gene: -
CDR3aa: CATSDYRAYEQYF
CDR3nt: TGTGCCACCAGTGATTACAGGGCGTACGAGCAGTACTTC

v_gene: TRBV7-6
j_gene: TRBJ1-4
abundance: -
d_gene: TRBD1
CDR3aa: CASSPTDPRGANEKLFF
CDR3nt: TGTGCCAGCAGCCCAACGGACCCCAGGGGGGCGAATGAAAAACTGTTTTTT

v_gene: TRBV4-1
j_gene: TRBJ1-2
abundance: -
d_gene: -
CDR3aa: CASRAVGGDNYGYTF
CDR3nt: TGCGCCAGCAGGGCGGTTGGCGGTGATAACTATGGCTACACCTTC